The sequence of this T cell receptor (beta chain) was determined in a study of T cell responses to AZD1222 COVID-19 vaccine. Study-wide results and caveats: Clonal diversity may have been underestimated, and the donors were mostly white British, with more females than males.

Profiling relied on immunoSEQ multiplex PCR, and the TCRdb table lists in-frame clones only, not all of them. The sample consists of 110,000 to 150,000 clones, approximately 83% of them appearing once. For this clone: Its antigen remains unknown.

Germline V gene sequence: CDR1 SGHTA, CDR2 FQGNSA. This CDR3 spans 18 amino acids. The germline V and J ends were trimmed by 5 bases and 0 bases, with 20 bases remaining between them. The input for sequencing was peripheral blood, taken on day 0 of AZD1222 vaccination. The rearrangement uses TRBV7-2 and TRBJ2-4; D perhaps matches TRBD2 (5 bases). The origin of this receptor is an adult in good health. The CDR3, as DNA: TGTGCCAGCAGCCCCGGGGTAGCTGATATTCTAGCCAAAAACATTCAGTACTTC. Translated: CASSPGVADILAKNIQYF.